The 27 T cell receptor beta chains reported below all come from one sample, sequenced in a study of beta chain features in type 1 diabetes. General study points: TCRB CDR3s were moderately but significantly shorter in Type 1 diabetes patients in all four CD4+ subsets.

Their antigens remain unidentified. Sequenced material consisted of expressed TCRB transcripts (all of the isolated RNA was reverse transcribed). TCRdb's copy holds only in-frame clones and misses some; the assay was immunoSEQ multiplex PCR. Of roughly 180,000 clones in the sample, about 7.9% were seen once. Material for sequencing was central memory CD4+ T cells from blood. The origin of the receptors is a man between 18 and 29 years old with type 1 diabetes.

J is TRBJ2-6 and V is TRBV6-5; no clear D gene. The germline CDR1 and CDR2 sequences are MNHEY and SVGAGI. The CDR3 loop spans 15 amino acids. V was shortened by 0 bases and J by 0 bases, with 3 bases between the two germline ends. CDR3 amino acids: CASSYSASGANVLTF. The CDR3 region has the DNA TGTGCCAGCAGTTACTCGGCCTCTGGGGCCAACGTCCTGACTTTC.

This clone was picked up a small number of times. The chain combines TRBV10-2 with TRBJ1-5; unclear D gene. V was cut by 6 bases and J by 7 bases, with 13 bases left in between. CDR3 size: 13 residues. Per the germline V gene, CDR1 is WSHSY and CDR2 is SAAADI. In nucleotides, the CDR3 is TGCGCCAGCAGGCCACGGGAATCGCAGCCCCAGCATTTT. Encoded protein: CASRPRESQPQHF.

This clone was seen a handful of times. V gene TRBV30 combines with J gene TRBJ2-5; no clear D gene. The CDR3 totals 13 residues. V was pared by 0 bases and J by 3 bases, with 8 bases between. Germline CDR1 is GTSNPN and CDR2 is SVGIG (reference sequence). The CDR3 is CAWSVGAEETQYF. The CDR3 DNA reads TGTGCCTGGAGTGTAGGTGCGGAAGAGACCCAGTACTTC.

This clone was seen only a few times. In nucleotides, the CDR3 is TGTGCCAGCAGGACAACTTGGAGGGGACAGGGGGCGCGCGAGCAGTACTTC. Its translation: CASRTTWRGQGAREQYF. The chain recombines TRBV5-6 with TRBJ2-7; 12 bases line up with TRBD1. The V gene end was trimmed by 5 bases and the J gene end by 6 bases; junction bases not matched to a gene: 15. This CDR3 contains 17 residues. CDR1 and CDR2 (germline): SGHDT, YYEEEE.

The chain is built from TRBV6-5 and TRBJ2-1; D is perhaps TRBD1 (5 bases). Between the trimmed V and J ends, which lost 7 bases and 2 bases, there was a span of 9 bases. This CDR3 comprises 13 residues. The germline gives CDR1 MNHEY, CDR2 SVGAGI. The CDR3 region has the DNA TGTGCCAGCATGCGCAGGGCCTACAATGAGCAGTTCTTC. It yields the protein CASMRRAYNEQFF.

The table lists this clone with many counts. V and J are TRBV29-1 and TRBJ2-7, with 8 bases lining up with TRBD1. The CDR3 length is 13 residues. The germline V gene has CDR1 SQVTM and CDR2 ANQGSEA. With 4 bases clipped from V and 6 bases from J, the junction kept 8 bases outside the gene matches. The CDR3 DNA is TGCAGCGTTGTCCAGGGGGCTGGGAGCGAGCAGTACTTC. It codes for CSVVQGAGSEQYF.

This clone appeared a few times. The CDR3 region is CASSLASGTSGRYNEQFF. The DNA of the CDR3 is TGTGCCAGCAGCTTGGCCAGCGGGACTAGCGGTCGCTACAATGAGCAGTTCTTC. The chain is built from TRBV5-5 and TRBJ2-1, with TRBD2 identical over 11 bases. The CDR3 has 18 residues. Germline loops: CDR1 SGHKS, CDR2 YYEKEE (reference sequence). J lost 3 bases, V lost 0 bases, and 8 bases had no gene match.

This clone was detected a few times. The chain employs TRBV29-1 and TRBJ1-1; 9 bases match TRBD1. The CDR3 covers 15 residues. Germline CDR1 SQVTM, CDR2 ANQGSEA. V gave up 5 bases and J gave up 1 base; unmatched junction bases: 8. The CDR3 loop is CSVSRTGVTNTEAFF. The CDR3 DNA is TGCAGCGTTTCGAGGACAGGGGTGACGAACACTGAAGCTTTCTTT.

This clone was seen more than once but under ten times. The DNA of the CDR3 is TGTGCCAGCAGCATTGAAGGACAGCCGTACTATGGCTACACCTTC. Translation gives CASSIEGQPYYGYTF. The V gene is TRBV7-9, the J gene TRBJ1-2; TRBD1 is a possible D gene (6 bases). Between the trimmed V and J ends, which lost 5 bases and 3 bases, there was a span of 16 bases. CDR3 length: 15 residues. The V gene's germline CDR1 is SEHNR and CDR2 FQNEAQ (reference sequence).

This clone showed up just a few times. The chain has TRBV2 and TRBJ2-5; tentatively, D is TRBD1 (6 bases). The CDR3 consists of 14 residues. From germline, CDR1 is SNHLY and CDR2 FYNNEI. V dropped 5 bases and J dropped 0 bases, with 10 bases sitting between them. The CDR3 nucleotides read TGTGCCAGCAGTCTACAGGGACACCAAGAGACCCAGTACTTC. Its translation: CASSLQGHQETQYF.

The chain has TRBV28 and TRBJ2-7, with 11 bases fitting TRBD2. The CDR3 runs 13 residues. The germline V gene encodes CDR1 MDHEN and CDR2 SYDVKM. V trimming: 7 bases; J trimming: 3 bases; junction bases outside the gene matches: 2. Here the CDR3 DNA reads TGTGCCAGCATAGCGGGAGGGAACTACGAGCAGTACTTC. This gives the protein CASIAGGNYEQYF.

The gene calls are TRBV5-1 and TRBJ2-5, with D possibly being TRBD2 (5 bases). The CDR3 totals 15 residues. V dropped 4 bases and J dropped 3 bases, with 16 bases sitting between them. Germline V lookup: CDR1 SGHRS, CDR2 YFSETQ. This CDR3 reads CASSPGWTREETQYF. As DNA, the CDR3 is TGCGCCAGCAGCCCGGGATGGACTCGCGAAGAGACCCAGTACTTC.

There are a few counts of this clone. The V gene is TRBV2, the J gene TRBJ2-3; the D is unclear. The CDR3 is 14 residues long. Germline CDR1 SNHLY, CDR2 FYNNEI. V was trimmed by 2 bases and J by 2 bases, leaving 8 bases between them. The DNA of the CDR3 is TGTGCCAGCAGTGAATTAACAGTCACAGATACGCAGTATTTT. Residues: CASSELTVTDTQYF.

This sequence joins TRBV30 and TRBJ2-5; 11 nucleotides match TRBD2. The J call could be wrong; TRBJ2-7 is a better fit for the DNA end. CDR3 size: 16 residues. Germline V gene lookup returns CDR1 GTSNPN and CDR2 SVGIG (reference sequence). CDR3 sequence: CAWSHFGTSGPGEQYF. The DNA for the CDR3 is TGTGCCTGGAGCCATTTCGGGACTAGCGGTCCTGGCGAGCAGTACTTC.

Notes on this clone: Distinct nucleotide sequences in the sample also encode this CDR3. The rearrangement joins TRBV19 to TRBJ1-2; D call uncertain. The germline V and J ends were trimmed by 8 bases and 5 bases, with 6 bases remaining between them. The CDR3 loop spans 10 amino acids. Germline V gene data show CDR1 as LNHDA and CDR2 as SQIVND (reference sequence). Here the CDR3 DNA reads TGTGCCAGTGGCCAATATGGCTACACCTTC. This codes for CASGQYGYTF.

This clone has more than one count but fewer than ten. This chain connects TRBV28 to TRBJ1-4; D unresolved. V was trimmed by 3 bases and J by 5 bases, leaving 7 bases between them. The CDR3 has 13 amino acids. Germline V lookup: CDR1 MDHEN, CDR2 SYDVKM. The CDR3 reads CASSFLQNEKLFF. The CDR3, as DNA: TGTGCCAGCAGTTTTCTGCAGAATGAAAAACTGTTTTTT.

This clone was counted only a few times. The rearrangement links TRBV7-2 to TRBJ2-1; 7 bases map to TRBD1. This CDR3 contains 15 residues. CDR1 and CDR2 from the germline V gene are SGHTA and FQGNSA. Germline trimming cut 4 bases from V and 7 bases from J; bases unmatched to any gene: 10. CDR3 bases: TGTGCCAGCAGCTCTTGGACAGGAATCTCTAATGAGCAGTTCTTC. Translating it yields CASSSWTGISNEQFF.

In this sample, this clone turned up a few times. This sequence joins TRBV5-1 and TRBJ2-5; 9 nucleotides align to TRBD2. Unmatched junction bases numbered 7, after V lost 0 bases and J lost 4 bases. This CDR3 contains 16 residues. Germline CDR1 is SGHRS and CDR2 is YFSETQ. CDR3 sequence reads: CASSLAASGVIETQYF. The CDR3 DNA reads TGCGCCAGCAGCTTGGCGGCTAGCGGGGTAATAGAGACCCAGTACTTC.

V and J are TRBV4-2 and TRBJ1-6; D is unresolved. Per the germline V gene, CDR1 is LGHNA and CDR2 is YNFKEQ. V was trimmed by 4 bases and J by 6 bases, leaving 16 bases between them. The CDR3 has 16 residues. Here the CDR3 reads CASSLPGRAPNSPLHF. The CDR3 bases are TGTGCCAGCAGCCTACCTGGGCGGGCCCCTAATTCACCCCTCCACTTT.

This clone turned up a few times. The V gene is TRBV19, the J gene TRBJ2-4; TRBD1 matches at 8 bases. This CDR3 has 16 residues. Trimming took 5 bases from V and 6 from J; bases not matched to a gene: 12. Per germline, CDR1 LNHDA and CDR2 SQIVND (reference sequence). The CDR3 bases are TGTGCCAGTAGTCCGGGTTGGACAGGGATTATAAACATTCAGTACTTC. It encodes CASSPGWTGIINIQYF.

The chain is built from TRBV2 and TRBJ1-1; D may be TRBD1 (6 bases). The CDR3 contains 13 residues. Germline CDR1 is SNHLY and CDR2 is FYNNEI. V lost 6 bases and J lost 3, with 11 bases in between. CDR3 region: CASRRTVDTEAFF. CDR3 coding DNA: TGTGCCAGCAGGCGGACAGTCGACACTGAAGCTTTCTTT.

This clone turned up a few times. This chain connects TRBV18 to TRBJ2-1; tentative D call: TRBD2 (6 bases). The CDR3 totals 16 residues. V lost 3 bases to trimming and J lost 7 bases, with 19 bases between them. Germline-derived CDR1 and CDR2 are KGHSH and LQKENI. CDR3 sequence: CASSPYEGTVLNEQFF. The CDR3 DNA sequence: TGTGCCAGCTCACCGTACGAGGGGACTGTTTTGAATGAGCAGTTCTTC.

CDR3 nucleotides: TGCGCCAGCAGTTACGGAGGCGGGGGGGCGGGCACAGATACGCAGTATTTT. Its protein is CASSYGGGGAGTDTQYF. This chain connects TRBV10-2 to TRBJ2-3; 9 bases line up with TRBD2. CDR1 is WSHSY and CDR2 is SAAADI in the germline V gene. There are 17 residues in the CDR3. After removal of 5 bases from V and 1 base from J, the junction contained 10 bases not matched to a gene.

The chain employs TRBV2 and TRBJ2-1, with D tentatively TRBD2 (6 bases). The CDR3 loop spans 15 amino acids. Germline loops: CDR1 SNHLY, CDR2 FYNNEI. Deletions cut 6 bases from V and 10 bases from J, with 22 bases between. In DNA form, the CDR3 reads TGTGCCAGCAGGGCCCCCGAGACCCTAGCGTGGGAGCAGTTCTTC. Translated: CASRAPETLAWEQFF.

In this sample, this clone turned up a few times. The chain recombines TRBV11-2 with TRBJ2-6; D gene ambiguous. Trimming cost V 3 bases and J 0 bases, with 6 bases left between them. Germline V gives CDR1 SGHAT, CDR2 FQNNGV. This CDR3 has 15 residues. The CDR3 nucleotides are TGTGCCAGCAGCTTTGGGCGCTCTGGGGCCAACGTCCTGACTTTC. Translating it yields CASSFGRSGANVLTF.

There are a few counts of this clone. CDR3 in DNA: TGTGCCAGCAACACCGATTCCGACATTCAGTACTTC. Translated, it gives CASNTDSDIQYF. V gene TRBV5-4 combines with J gene TRBJ2-4, with unresolved D. Germline V gene lookup returns CDR1 SGHNT and CDR2 YYREEE (reference sequence). CDR3 length: 12 residues. V was trimmed by 6 bases and J by 8 bases, leaving 12 bases between them.

V usage is TRBV12-5 and J usage is TRBJ2-1; D perhaps matches TRBD1 (6 bases). CDR1 is LGHNT, CDR2 FRNRAP, per germline. V was clipped by 2 bases and J by 11 bases, with 13 bases between them. The length of the CDR3 is 13 residues. The CDR3 DNA reads TGTGCTAGTGGTTTGCCGACAGGTCAGAAGCAGTTCTTC. This encodes CASGLPTGQKQFF.